The 13 T cell receptor beta chains below come from one sample, sequenced in a study of CD8+CD57+ T cells in acquired aplastic anemia. TCR beta VDJ and CDR3 profiles were obtained from a genomic DNA template. TCRdb independently ran MiXCR on the reads; one entry per CDR3 protein. The data hold 130,000 or so distinct CDR3 sequences, with approximately 41% observed a single time. Sequencing input: sorted CD4+, CD8+, or CD8+CD57+ T cells (not recorded which) from PBMCs. The receptors shown here come from a human donor in good health, serving as a control.

This clonotype was recorded many times. This chain joins TRBV2 and TRBJ1-1; D may be TRBD1 (5 bases). The CDR3 has 13 amino acids. Looked up from germline, CDR1 is SNHLY and CDR2 is FYNNEI. Trimming pared 8 bases from V and 3 bases from J, leaving 13 bases between. The CDR3, as DNA: TGTGCCAGCGGAGGGGTTTCGGACACTGAAGCTTTCTTT. This gives the protein CASGGVSDTEAFF.

As regards this clonotype: This could be a read error, since a much larger clone is one nucleotide away. The chain recombines TRBV4-1 with TRBJ2-1; D unresolved. Per the germline V gene, CDR1 is MGHRA and CDR2 is YSYEKL. The CDR3 is made up of 16 amino acids. CDR3 sequence: CASSQERSSSYNEQSF. CDR3 coding DNA: TGCGCCAGCAGCCAAGAACGGTCAAGCTCCTACAATGAGCAGTCCTTC.

The chain joins TRBV11-2 to TRBJ2-7; perhaps TRBD1 as D (5 bases). V lost 1 base to trimming and J lost 3 bases, with 16 bases between them. There are 16 residues in the CDR3. Germline CDR1 reads SGHAT; CDR2 reads FQNNGV. CDR3 region: CASSLVPLPGLYEQYF. Here the CDR3 DNA reads TGTGCCAGCAGCTTAGTACCATTACCAGGGCTCTACGAGCAGTACTTC.

The rearrangement links TRBV7-2 to TRBJ2-3, with D tentatively TRBD1 (6 bases). The CDR3 is 14 residues long. V dropped 5 bases and J dropped 2 bases, with 11 bases sitting between them. Germline CDR1 SGHTA, CDR2 FQGNSA. The CDR3 DNA reads TGTGCCAGCAGCCAACAGGGTTTCACAGATACGCAGTATTTT. Protein product: CASSQQGFTDTQYF.

V usage is TRBV20-1 and J usage is TRBJ1-6, with a possible D match to TRBD1 (5 bases). V lost 7 bases and J 10 bases, leaving 11 bases between the germline ends. Germline assignment: CDR1 DFQATT and CDR2 SNEGSKA (reference sequence). There are 11 residues in the CDR3. For the CDR3, the DNA is TGCAGTGAGTCGAAGGGGTCACCCCTCCACTTT. Translation: CSESKGSPLHF.

J is TRBJ1-6 and V is TRBV14, with no clear D. V was trimmed by 4 bases and J by 4 bases, leaving 14 bases between them. The length of the CDR3 is 16 residues. Germline V gives CDR1 SGHDN, CDR2 FVKESK. DNA for the CDR3: TGTGCCAGCAGCCTGCGACTCGGGGATTATAATTCACCCCTCCACTTT. Protein sequence: CASSLRLGDYNSPLHF.

The rearrangement links TRBV11-1 to TRBJ2-1; possible D gene TRBD2, 6 bases. This CDR3 is 14 amino acids long. CDR1 is SGHAT, CDR2 FQDESV, per germline (reference sequence). Trimming left V 3 bases short and J 7 bases short, with 13 bases between. The CDR3 region has the DNA TGTGCCAGCAGCTTCTCCGGGGGAACGAATGAGCAGTTCTTC. Translating gives CASSFSGGTNEQFF. The full variable domain, with the rest looked up from reference TRBV11-1 and TRBJ2-1, is EAEVAQSPRYKITEKSQAVAFWCDPISGHATLYWYRQILGQGPELLVQFQDESVVDDSQLPKDRFSAERLKGVDSTLKIQPAELGDSAMYLCASSFSGGTNEQFFGPGTRLTVL.

V and J are TRBV10-2 and TRBJ2-5; 11 bases line up with TRBD2. Germline CDR1 reads WSHSY; CDR2 reads SAAADI. This CDR3 has 16 amino acids. The J segment lost 5 bases and the V segment lost 4 bases, leaving 9 bases of the junction unmatched. The DNA of the CDR3 is TGCGCCAGCAGTGGGCCTACTAGCGGGGGTGGTGAGACCCAGTACTTC. Amino acid sequence: CASSGPTSGGGETQYF.

Worth noting for this clonotype: This could be a read error, since a much larger clone is one nucleotide away. V and J are TRBV6-5 and TRBJ1-6; 7 bases align to TRBD1. The CDR3 is made up of 15 amino acids. Germline V lookup: CDR1 MNHEY, CDR2 SVGAGI. The CDR3 is CACSFMGTDNSPLHF. The CDR3 region has the DNA TGTGCCTGCAGTTTTATGGGGACAGATAATTCACCCCTCCACTTT.

This clonotype was detected ten times or more. The rearrangement uses TRBV9 and TRBJ1-1; TRBD1 is a possible D gene (5 bases). The CDR3 totals 14 residues. Per the germline V gene, CDR1 is SGDLS and CDR2 is YYNGEE. V lost 0 bases and J lost 5, with 11 bases in between. DNA for the CDR3: TGTGCCAGCAGCGTAGAAGGGGCGCGGACTGAAGCTTTCTTT. This encodes CASSVEGARTEAFF.

The chain joins TRBV30 to TRBJ1-2, with TRBD1 matching over 8 bases. Germline trimming cut 0 bases from V and 6 bases from J; bases unmatched to any gene: 12. CDR3 length equals 16 residues. Germline V gives CDR1 GTSNPN, CDR2 SVGIG (reference sequence). The CDR3 DNA reads TGTGCCTGGAGTGTCCAGGGAAAACAGGGGGTGGATGGCTACACCTTC. It is translated as CAWSVQGKQGVDGYTF.

This clonotype was recorded at least ten times. The chain recombines TRBV28 with TRBJ1-2; no clear D. The CDR3 extends over 14 amino acids. Trimming cost V 2 bases and J 4 bases, with 11 bases left between them. Looked up from germline, CDR1 is MDHEN and CDR2 is SYDVKM. This chain's CDR3 is CASSLPQAPYGYTF. CDR3 DNA sequence: TGTGCCAGCAGTTTACCCCAGGCTCCCTATGGCTACACCTTC.

This clonotype was observed a handful of times. The gene calls are TRBV18 and TRBJ1-2, with a possible D match to TRBD1 (5 bases). Per the germline V gene, CDR1 is KGHSH and CDR2 is LQKENI. This CDR3 contains 16 residues. Trimming removed 5 bases at V and 1 base at J, with 17 bases between. The CDR3 is CASSGTTEANNYGYTF. The CDR3 DNA reads as TGTGCCAGCTCAGGGACGACAGAAGCAAATAACTATGGCTACACCTTC.